These 20 T cell receptor beta chains were sequenced from one sample in a study of cytomegalovirus exposure and HLA in healthy donors. Sequencing used immunoSEQ multiplex PCR; TCRdb keeps in-frame clones, though not all of them. Of 90,000 to 150,000 clones listed, 85% to 90% are singletons. The material sequenced was PBMCs. The receptor set was obtained from a woman between 25 and 40 years old in good health and CMV-seronegative.

A few counts support this clone. V usage is TRBV30 and J usage is TRBJ2-5; the D gene is possibly TRBD1 (5 bases). This CDR3 has 15 amino acids. Trimming shortened V by 1 base and J by 4 bases, and 16 bases separated the two germline ends. CDR1 GTSNPN and CDR2 SVGIG come from the germline V gene (reference sequence). The CDR3 DNA is TGTGCCTGGAGTGCCCCGGACAAGTATGGAGAGACCCAGTACTTC. This encodes CAWSAPDKYGETQYF.

The chain couples TRBV19 to TRBJ2-7; TRBD1 might be the D (5 bases). Deletions cut 3 bases from V and 2 bases from J, with 17 bases between. Germline V gene lookup returns CDR1 LNHDA and CDR2 SQIVND (reference sequence). This CDR3 has 16 residues. CDR3 amino acids: CASSMAQGSRTYEQYF. The CDR3 nucleotides are TGTGCCAGTAGTATGGCTCAGGGTTCGAGGACCTACGAGCAGTACTTC.

On this clone itself: Other nucleotide sequences in the sample specify the same CDR3. CDR3 coding DNA: TGTGCCAGCAGTTCGGGGACTAGCGGACTCTACGAGCAGTACTTC. Translation: CASSSGTSGLYEQYF. The genes are TRBV27 and TRBJ2-7; 11 bases line up with TRBD2. The CDR3 extends over 15 amino acids. Germline CDR1 is MNHEY and CDR2 is SMNVEV (reference sequence). V shed 4 bases, J shed 3 bases, and the junction held 5 bases outside the gene matches.

The chain carries TRBV5-6 and TRBJ1-6; D is possibly TRBD1 (6 bases). Trimming removed 0 bases from V and 8 bases from J, with 15 bases in between. Germline V lookup: CDR1 SGHDT, CDR2 YYEEEE. The CDR3 contains 16 residues. The DNA of the CDR3 is TGTGCCAGCAGCTTGGAAGCAGGGGAAAACTATTCACCCCTCCACTTT. Its translation: CASSLEAGENYSPLHF. Drawing the rest from reference TRBV5-6 and TRBJ1-6, the complete variable domain is DAGVTQSPTHLIKTRGQQVTLRCSPKSGHDTVSWYQQALGQGPQFIFQYYEEEERQRGNFPDRFSGHQFPNYSSELNVNALLLGDSALYLCASSLEAGENYSPLHFGNGTRLTVT.

The chain joins TRBV6-6 to TRBJ1-6; D not resolved. Trimming stripped 2 bases from V and 8 bases from J, with 7 bases between. This CDR3 region has 13 residues. Per the germline V gene, CDR1 is MNHNY and CDR2 is SVGAGI (reference sequence). The CDR3, as DNA: TGTGCCAGCAGTTACGAGAGGGATTCACCCCTCCACTTT. Protein: CASSYERDSPLHF.

The chain employs TRBV9 and TRBJ2-7; 7 bases are a match to TRBD2. The germline gives CDR1 SGDLS, CDR2 YYNGEE. The J segment lost 6 bases and the V segment lost 0 bases, leaving 12 bases of the junction unmatched. The CDR3 runs to 16 residues. The CDR3 coding sequence is TGTGCCAGCAGCGTAGCAGCCGCGGGAGCTTTCGGCGAGCAGTACTTC. It encodes CASSVAAAGAFGEQYF.

A remark on this clone: Other DNA sequences of this sample code for an identical CDR3. The chain uses TRBV30 and TRBJ1-6, with 7 bases lining up with TRBD1. Trimming at V came to 3 bases and at J to 10 bases, leaving 6 bases not matched to a gene. CDR1 and CDR2 from the germline V gene are GTSNPN and SVGIG (reference sequence). The CDR3 sequence is 13 residues long. The CDR3 reads CAWSRQGGSPLHF. The CDR3 DNA reads TGTGCCTGGAGCAGACAGGGAGGCTCACCCCTCCACTTT. Filled out from reference TRBV30 and TRBJ1-6, the complete variable domain reads SQTIHQWPATLVQPVGSPLSLECTVEGTSNPNLYWYRQAAGRGLQLLFYSVGIGQISSEVPQNLSASRPQDRQFILSSKKLLLSDSGFYLCAWSRQGGSPLHFGNGTRLTVT.

The rearrangement links TRBV27 to TRBJ2-2; 10 bases agree with TRBD2. Per the germline V gene, CDR1 is MNHEY and CDR2 is SMNVEV (reference sequence). The CDR3 sequence is 16 residues long. Trimming took 5 bases from V and 6 from J; bases not matched to a gene: 9. The CDR3 bases are TGTGCCAGCAGTATCTTGAGCGGGGGGGCCCCCGGGGAGCTGTTTTTT. This sequence encodes CASSILSGGAPGELFF.

The chain has TRBV5-5 and TRBJ1-5; D ambiguous. The germline CDR1 and CDR2 sequences are SGHKS and YYEKEE (reference sequence). The CDR3 has 16 amino acids. The V end lost 4 bases, the J end lost 5 bases, and 19 bases lay between the germline ends. CDR3 DNA sequence: TGTGCCAGCAGCCGGGGTGTTATGGGTGGGGATCAGCCCCAGCATTTT. This codes for CASSRGVMGGDQPQHF.

This chain connects TRBV27 to TRBJ1-2, with D unresolved. V was trimmed by 5 bases and J by 5 bases, leaving 12 bases between them. CDR3 length: 13 residues. Germline V lookup: CDR1 MNHEY, CDR2 SMNVEV (reference sequence). CDR3 loop: CASSGGSYYGYTF. The CDR3 nucleotides read TGTGCCAGCAGTGGCGGGTCCTATTATGGCTACACCTTC.

V and J are TRBV20-1 and TRBJ2-1, with D perhaps TRBD2 (5 bases). CDR1 and CDR2 from the germline V gene are DFQATT and SNEGSKA (reference sequence). CDR3 length equals 11 residues. Trimming pared 7 bases from V and 4 bases from J, leaving 8 bases between. CDR3 DNA: TGCAGTGTAGGCGGGTACAATGAGCAGTTCTTC. It is translated as CSVGGYNEQFF.

This rearrangement joins TRBV7-2 to TRBJ1-2; D is possibly TRBD1 (6 bases). This CDR3 is built from 14 residues. Germline CDR1 SGHTA, CDR2 FQGNSA. With 1 base removed from V and 10 bases from J, the gap between germline ends came to 16 bases. CDR3 nucleotides: TGTGCCAGCAGCTTAGGGGGGCAGGAGTTGGCCTACACCTTC. Its protein is CASSLGGQELAYTF.

V usage is TRBV30 and J usage is TRBJ1-2; no definite D call. V lost 1 base to trimming and J lost 8 bases, with 8 bases between them. From germline, CDR1 is GTSNPN and CDR2 SVGIG (reference sequence). The CDR3 length is 11 residues. CDR3 in amino acids: CAWSERGGYTF. DNA of the CDR3: TGTGCCTGGAGTGAAAGAGGCGGCTACACCTTC.

This chain's CDR3 is CASSGTSGGANEQFF. CDR3 in DNA: TGTGCCAGCAGTGGGACTAGCGGGGGGGCCAATGAGCAGTTCTTC. The J gene is TRBJ2-1, the V gene TRBV6-1; 15 positions match TRBD2. From germline, CDR1 is MNHNS and CDR2 SASEGT. The V segment lost 4 bases and the J segment 6 bases; nucleotides outside the gene matches: 1. CDR3 length: 15 residues.

This clone counts as medium-sized. CDR3 sequence reads: CASSELYEAFF. DNA of the CDR3: TGTGCCAGCAGTGAATTGTATGAAGCTTTCTTT. The chain carries TRBV2 and TRBJ1-1, with D uncertain. V lost 2 bases and J lost 7, with 5 bases in between. CDR3 size: 11 residues. Germline CDR1 and CDR2: SNHLY and FYNNEI.

This chain uses TRBV2 with TRBJ1-3, with 7 bases fitting TRBD1. V trimming: 6 bases; J trimming: 4 bases; junction bases outside the gene matches: 6. Germline V gives CDR1 SNHLY, CDR2 FYNNEI. The CDR3 totals 14 residues. The CDR3 DNA is TGTGCCAGCAGGCCGGGACAGCCGGGAAACACCATATATTTT. Translation gives CASRPGQPGNTIYF.

The CDR3 sequence: CASSLTPKNGYTF. CDR3 nucleotides: TGCGCCAGCAGCTTGACACCGAAGAATGGCTACACCTTC. The chain carries TRBV5-1 and TRBJ1-2; no clear D. V was pared by 1 base and J by 6 bases, with 10 bases between. The CDR3 totals 13 residues. The germline gives CDR1 SGHRS, CDR2 YFSETQ.

The V and J genes are TRBV11-2 and TRBJ2-5; D remains ambiguous. Germline values: CDR1 SGHAT, CDR2 FQNNGV. CDR3 size: 13 residues. V gave up 1 base and J gave up 5 bases, with 8 bases separating them. The CDR3 coding sequence is TGTGCCAGCAGCTTAGGACTTCGGGAGACCCAGTACTTC. This sequence encodes CASSLGLRETQYF.

This clone was detected a few times. The chain has TRBV30 and TRBJ1-2; D may be TRBD1 (6 bases). This CDR3 is built from 13 residues. Germline CDR1 GTSNPN, CDR2 SVGIG (reference sequence). With 5 bases removed from V and 7 bases from J, the gap between germline ends came to 17 bases. The CDR3 spells CAWDIDRSLGYTF. For the CDR3, the DNA is TGTGCCTGGGATATAGACAGGAGTCTTGGCTACACCTTC.

V gene TRBV7-2 combines with J gene TRBJ2-2; possibly TRBD2 for D (5 bases). The germline V and J ends were trimmed by 4 bases and 1 base, with 13 bases remaining between them. Germline loops: CDR1 SGHTA, CDR2 FQGNSA. The length of the CDR3 is 16 residues. CDR3 nucleotide sequence: TGTGCCAGCAGCTCCCTAGCCCAGATGAACACCGGGGAGCTGTTTTTT. Translating it yields CASSSLAQMNTGELFF.